The 32 T cell receptor beta chains below were found in one sample sequenced in a study of blood T cell repertoires in COVID-19. Profiled with immunoSEQ multiplex PCR; TCRdb holds only in-frame clones, not every one. This table has approximately 45,000 clones, around 75% appearing once. The sequenced sample consisted of peripheral blood. The receptors stem from a man at least 80 years old with acute or convalescent COVID-19.

V usage is TRBV19 and J usage is TRBJ1-1; D remains unclear. Trimming removed 1 base from V and 1 base from J, with 10 bases in between. This CDR3 has 15 residues. Germline CDR1 LNHDA, CDR2 SQIVND (reference sequence). The CDR3 loop is CASSIVGSKNTEAFF. The CDR3 coding sequence is TGTGCCAGTAGTATAGTTGGCAGTAAGAACACTGAAGCTTTCTTT.

The rearrangement joins TRBV15 to TRBJ2-3, with D uncertain. The V gene lost 5 bases and the J gene lost 6 bases, with 9 bases spanning the gap. In germline, CDR1 is LNHNV, CDR2 YYDKDF (reference sequence). The CDR3 has 12 residues. CDR3 in amino acids: CATSPTRDTQYF. The CDR3 DNA is TGTGCCACCAGCCCTACGCGGGATACGCAGTATTTT.

The chain couples TRBV5-5 to TRBJ2-1, with TRBD2 as a possible D gene (6 bases). Trimming cost V 4 bases and J 4 bases, with 12 bases left between them. The length of the CDR3 is 14 residues. Germline-derived CDR1 and CDR2 are SGHKS and YYEKEE (reference sequence). The CDR3 sequence: CASSTGTVYNEQFF. For the CDR3, the DNA is TGTGCCAGCAGCACCGGGACTGTTTACAATGAGCAGTTCTTC.

This chain uses TRBV19 with TRBJ1-1; possible D gene TRBD1, 6 bases. The CDR3 extends over 14 amino acids. The V end was cut by 5 bases, the J end by 1 base, with 11 bases between. Germline assignment: CDR1 LNHDA and CDR2 SQIVND (reference sequence). CDR3 protein: CASSSWTANTEAFF. CDR3 bases: TGTGCCAGTAGTTCTTGGACAGCGAACACTGAAGCTTTCTTT.

In its sample, this clone was seen once. The gene calls are TRBV18 and TRBJ2-1; tentative D call: TRBD1 (6 bases). The CDR3 is 14 residues long. The germline V gene encodes CDR1 KGHSH and CDR2 LQKENI. V lost 1 base, J lost 5 bases, and 9 bases lay in between. CDR3 nucleotide sequence: TGTGCCAGCTCACCACTCCGGGACAACAATGAGCAGTTCTTC. Translating it yields CASSPLRDNNEQFF.

V and J are TRBV5-1 and TRBJ2-1; D unresolved. V was trimmed by 0 bases and J by 2 bases, leaving 12 bases between them. This CDR3 comprises 16 residues. Germline values: CDR1 SGHRS, CDR2 YFSETQ. This CDR3 reads CASSLAGVITYNEQFF. CDR3 bases: TGCGCCAGCAGCTTGGCCGGAGTTATCACCTACAATGAGCAGTTCTTC.

V gene TRBV19 combines with J gene TRBJ1-6; 7 bases map to TRBD1. The J segment lost 7 bases and the V segment lost 7 bases, leaving 7 bases of the junction unmatched. This CDR3 has 14 amino acids. Germline V gene sequence: CDR1 LNHDA, CDR2 SQIVND (reference sequence). This CDR3 is CASIDRARNSPLHF. In nucleotides, the CDR3 is TGTGCCAGTATCGACAGGGCGAGAAATTCACCCCTCCACTTT.

This clone appeared a single time. The chain joins TRBV6-5 to TRBJ1-1, with 7 bases that match TRBD1. The CDR3 spans 15 residues. Germline-derived CDR1 and CDR2 are MNHEY and SVGAGI. V lost 0 bases and J lost 1; bases outside the gene matches: 2. The chain's CDR3 is CASSYSNRGNTEAFF. The CDR3 coding sequence is TGTGCCAGCAGTTACTCTAACAGGGGGAACACTGAAGCTTTCTTT.

The gene calls are TRBV28 and TRBJ2-5; unclear D gene. CDR3 length: 14 residues. Trimming pared 3 bases from V and 0 bases from J, leaving 8 bases between. Germline V gene lookup returns CDR1 MDHEN and CDR2 SYDVKM. The CDR3 here is CASSFTPNQETQYF. The CDR3 bases are TGTGCCAGCAGTTTTACTCCTAACCAAGAGACCCAGTACTTC.

The V call is TRBV29-1, the J call TRBJ2-7; 8 bases are a match to TRBD2. V was clipped by 7 bases and J by 2 bases; unmatched bases: 13. The CDR3 totals 15 residues. Germline assignment: CDR1 SQVTM and CDR2 ANQGSEA. DNA for the CDR3: TGCAGCGCCCGGGGCGGGGGTAGCGGGACCTACGAGCAGTACTTC. Its protein is CSARGGGSGTYEQYF.

The V call is TRBV28, the J call TRBJ2-7, with D perhaps TRBD2 (6 bases). The CDR3 has 15 residues. V lost 10 bases and J 4 bases, leaving 23 bases between the germline ends. CDR1 is MDHEN and CDR2 is SYDVKM in the germline V gene. CDR3 in amino acids: CATTAGGTLRYEQYF. In DNA, the CDR3 is TGTGCCACTACTGCCGGCGGGACCCTACGATACGAGCAGTACTTC.

J is TRBJ2-3 and V is TRBV19; 9 bases agree with TRBD2. CDR1 LNHDA and CDR2 SQIVND come from the germline V gene (reference sequence). Unmatched junction bases numbered 11, after V lost 5 bases and J lost 5 bases. The CDR3 spans 16 residues. DNA for the CDR3: TGTGCCAGTAGTCGAGAGGCGGGAGGGCCTCGAGATACGCAGTATTTT. Amino acid sequence: CASSREAGGPRDTQYF.

This clone is categorized as medium-sized. The V and J genes are TRBV21-1 and TRBJ2-7; the D call of TRBD2 is as the table states it, not checked on the DNA. TRBV21-1 is given as a pseudogene. The CDR3 is made up of 16 amino acids. CDR3 sequence (DNA): TGTGCCAGCAGCAAAGCCGGACTAGCGGGAGGGTACGAGCAGTACTTC. As protein: CASSKAGLAGGYEQYF.

V usage is TRBV5-4 and J usage is TRBJ2-5, with D possibly matching TRBD2 (6 bases). The germline V gene encodes CDR1 SGHNT and CDR2 YYREEE (reference sequence). This CDR3 contains 13 residues. The V end was cut by 3 bases, the J end by 5 bases, with 11 bases between. The CDR3 DNA sequence: TGTGCCAGCAGCTGGGACTCACGGGAGACCCAGTACTTC. Translation: CASSWDSRETQYF.

This chain connects TRBV14 to TRBJ2-7, with 12 nucleotides matching TRBD1. The germline V gene encodes CDR1 SGHDN and CDR2 FVKESK. Trimming at V came to 4 bases and at J to 1 base, leaving 5 bases not matched to a gene. The CDR3 is 16 residues long. The CDR3 sequence is CASSRRDRGLSYEQYF. The DNA of the CDR3 is TGTGCCAGCAGCCGCCGGGACAGGGGGCTTTCCTACGAGCAGTACTTC.

This rearrangement joins TRBV7-2 to TRBJ2-3; TRBD2 aligns across 10 bases. Germline CDR1 reads SGHTA; CDR2 reads FQGNSA. The CDR3 length is 15 residues. J gave up 6 bases and V 2 bases, and 5 bases lay outside the gene matches. The CDR3 DNA reads TGTGCCAGCAGCTTAAGGAGCGGGAGGGCGGATACGCAGTATTTT. Amino acids: CASSLRSGRADTQYF. The full variable domain, rest sourced from reference TRBV7-2 and TRBJ2-3, is GAGVSQSPSNKVTEKGKDVELRCDPISGHTALYWYRQSLGQGLEFLIYFQGNSAPDKSGLPSDRFSAERTGGSVSTLTIQRTQQEDSAVYLCASSLRSGRADTQYFGPGTRLTVL.

V is TRBV12-5 and J is TRBJ2-2; D call uncertain. CDR3 length equals 13 residues. CDR1 and CDR2 from the germline V gene are LGHNT and FRNRAP. V lost 7 bases, J lost 0 bases, and 6 bases lay in between. CDR3 residues: CASAQSNTGELFF. The CDR3 region has the DNA TGTGCTAGTGCCCAATCGAACACCGGGGAGCTGTTTTTT.

V gene TRBV4-3 combines with J gene TRBJ2-5; the match to TRBD2 covers 12 bases. This CDR3 contains 17 residues. CDR1 and CDR2 (germline): LGHNA, YSLEER. With 3 bases clipped from V and 2 bases from J, the junction kept 7 bases outside the gene matches. The CDR3 loop is CASSQTLAGGGQETQYF. CDR3 bases: TGCGCCAGCAGCCAGACACTAGCGGGAGGAGGGCAAGAGACCCAGTACTTC.

The chain couples TRBV5-3 to TRBJ2-5; maybe TRBD2 (6 bases). TRBV5-3 is treated as an ORF (open reading frame) with a function not yet certain. The CDR3 is 12 residues long. Trimming pared 5 bases from V and 6 bases from J, leaving 11 bases between. As DNA, the CDR3 is TGTGCCAGAAGGGTGGAGGGACAGACCCAGTACTTC. Translation gives CARRVEGQTQYF.

The chain is built from TRBV30 and TRBJ1-4, with D unclear. The CDR3 has 13 amino acids. Deletions cut 4 bases from V and 0 bases from J, with 6 bases between. Germline CDR1 GTSNPN, CDR2 SVGIG (reference sequence). The CDR3 nucleotides are TGTGCCTGGACAGGCGCAACTAATGAAAAACTGTTTTTT. Translation: CAWTGATNEKLFF.

This chain connects TRBV4-1 to TRBJ2-1, with TRBD2 matching 8 bases. The germline CDR1 and CDR2 sequences are MGHRA and YSYEKL. CDR3 length: 17 amino acids. The trim removed 0 bases at V and 6 bases at J, leaving 10 bases unmatched. This CDR3 is CASSQDRRTSQFNEQFF. CDR3 sequence (DNA): TGCGCCAGCAGCCAAGATAGGAGGACTAGCCAATTCAATGAGCAGTTCTTC.

This sequence joins TRBV19 and TRBJ2-2, with D perhaps matching TRBD1 (6 bases). V lost 6 bases, J lost 5 bases, and 13 bases lay in between. The CDR3 has 14 amino acids. Germline lookup yields CDR1 LNHDA and CDR2 SQIVND (reference sequence). For the CDR3, the DNA is TGTGCCAGTAGATTGACAGGCAGAACCGGGGAGCTGTTTTTT. It specifies CASRLTGRTGELFF. Together with reference TRBV19 and TRBJ2-2, the CDR3 gives the full variable domain: DGGITQSPKYLFRKEGQNVTLSCEQNLNHDAMYWYRQDPGQGLRLIYYSQIVNDFQKGDIAEGYSVSREKKESFPLTVTSAQKNPTAFYLCASRLTGRTGELFFGEGSRLTVL.

The chain carries TRBV7-8 and TRBJ1-5; 7 nucleotides match TRBD1. The V gene end was trimmed by 1 base and the J gene end by 5 bases; junction bases not matched to a gene: 8. The CDR3 spans 16 residues. Germline-derived CDR1 and CDR2 are SGHVS and FQNEAQ. CDR3 DNA: TGTGCCAGCAGCTTAGAAAAGTCAACAGGGGATCAGCCCCAGCATTTT. This translates into CASSLEKSTGDQPQHF.

This chain links TRBV6-5 with TRBJ2-7, with D unresolved. Germline lookup yields CDR1 MNHEY and CDR2 SVGAGI. CDR3 length: 11 amino acids. The germline V and J ends were trimmed by 11 bases and 2 bases, with 10 bases remaining between them. CDR3 nucleotides: TGTGCCGTGTGGAGCCCCTACGAGCAGTACTTC. This codes for CAVWSPYEQYF.

This chain links TRBV28 with TRBJ1-2; the match to TRBD1 covers 10 bases. With 6 bases clipped from V and 5 bases from J, the junction kept 3 bases outside the gene matches. Germline V gene lookup returns CDR1 MDHEN and CDR2 SYDVKM. The CDR3 covers 13 residues. The CDR3 here is CASRRTGGYGYTF. CDR3 in DNA: TGTGCCAGCAGGCGGACAGGGGGGTATGGCTACACCTTC.

V usage is TRBV7-2 and J usage is TRBJ1-1, with a weak D call TRBD1 (5 bases). CDR1 is SGHTA, CDR2 FQGNSA, per germline. The length of the CDR3 is 15 residues. Deletions cut 7 bases from V and 6 bases from J, with 21 bases between. The chain's CDR3 is CASTTQGGLGPEAFF. The DNA for the CDR3 is TGTGCCAGCACAACGCAGGGTGGCCTGGGTCCTGAAGCTTTCTTT.

This clone was observed a few times. V gene TRBV5-1 combines with J gene TRBJ2-7, with D unresolved. Germline V lookup: CDR1 SGHRS, CDR2 YFSETQ. CDR3 length: 14 amino acids. Deletions cut 0 bases from V and 2 bases from J, with 9 bases between. CDR3 residues: CASSLGARAYEQYF. CDR3 in DNA: TGCGCCAGCAGCTTGGGGGCGCGCGCCTACGAGCAGTACTTC.

This clone was counted once. The J gene is TRBJ2-7, the V gene TRBV6-1, with D perhaps matching TRBD1 (6 bases). CDR1 MNHNS and CDR2 SASEGT come from the germline V gene. The V gene lost 2 bases and the J gene lost 0 bases, with 11 bases spanning the gap. This CDR3 has 15 residues. CDR3 protein: CASSERTASSYEQYF. CDR3 nucleotides: TGTGCCAGCAGTGAAAGGACAGCGAGCTCCTACGAGCAGTACTTC.

V gene TRBV29-1 combines with J gene TRBJ2-1, with 7 bases lining up with TRBD1. Germline assignment: CDR1 SQVTM and CDR2 ANQGSEA. This CDR3 spans 14 amino acids. V was pared by 4 bases and J by 10 bases, with 13 bases of the junction left unmatched. The DNA for the CDR3 is TGCAGCGTTGCCCAGGGACAGTGGGAGAGGGAGCAGTTCTTC. Encoded protein: CSVAQGQWEREQFF.

This chain connects TRBV3-1 (or the pseudogene TRBV3-2) to TRBJ2-7; possibly TRBD2 for D (5 bases). The CDR3 consists of 12 residues. Trimming removed 0 bases at V and 7 bases at J, with 7 bases between. CDR1 and CDR2 from the germline V gene are LGHDT and YNNKEL (reference sequence). CDR3 residues: CASSQDSGEQYF. CDR3 nucleotides: TGTGCCAGCAGCCAAGATTCGGGGGAGCAGTACTTC.

This chain links TRBV6-4 with TRBJ2-7; TRBD2 agrees at 16 bases. CDR1 and CDR2 from the germline V gene are MRHNA and SNTAGT. CDR3 length: 17 amino acids. After removal of 11 bases from V and 2 bases from J, the junction contained 12 bases not matched to a gene. CDR3 sequence reads: CAGPGTSGRALPYEQYF. The CDR3 nucleotides are TGTGCCGGCCCCGGGACTAGCGGGAGGGCTCTTCCCTACGAGCAGTACTTC.

This clone has only one observation. The genes are TRBV6-6 and TRBJ2-1; a weak D match, TRBD2 (6 bases). The CDR3 length is 13 residues. The V end was cut by 7 bases, the J end by 4 bases, with 11 bases between. Per the germline V gene, CDR1 is MNHNY and CDR2 is SVGAGI (reference sequence). DNA of the CDR3: TGTGCCAGCACGGGGGTGAATTACAATGAGCAGTTCTTC. It specifies CASTGVNYNEQFF.